The 24 T cell receptor beta chains presented below share a single source sample, sequenced in a study of tumor-infiltrating lymphocytes in primary liver carcinoma. Priming with a constant-region primer yielded TCR beta cDNA from around 540 ng total RNA. The TCR beta library was amplified through three nested multiplex PCR rounds in a modified ARM-PCR procedure. TRBV1-TRBV30 forward primers paired with a C-beta reverse primer were used in the first two PCR rounds, which ran about 11 cycles each. TCRdb passed the multiplex PCR reads through MiXCR, listing each CDR3 protein once. There are fewer than 110,000 distinct CDR3 sequences in the sample; under 70% occur only once, and 10% to 15% lies in the top ten. Between about 17 and 34 mg of unsorted bulk tissue served as the source from which RNA and DNA were co-extracted. The specimen sequenced was liver tumor tissue from sampling region 2. The sample's subset: tumor region T2, inferior pole. These receptors all stem from a woman between 55 and 75 years old with primary liver carcinoma and hepatitis B virus infection.

Notes on this clonotype: A much larger clone sits a single nucleotide away, making a read error possible. The J gene is TRBJ2-5, the V gene TRBV7-3; unclear D gene. The CDR3 totals 13 residues. Deletions cut 5 bases from V and 1 base from J, with 8 bases between. Germline CDR1 is SGHTA and CDR2 is FQGTGA. This CDR3 is CASSPTLQETQYF. The CDR3 DNA follows: TGTGCCAGCAGCCCCACGCTCCAAGAGACCCAGTACTTC.

V usage is TRBV10-3 and J usage is TRBJ1-1; possible D gene TRBD1, 5 bases. The CDR3 consists of 16 residues. Germline CDR1 ENHRY, CDR2 SYGVKD. The V end lost 2 bases, the J end lost 4 bases, and 17 bases lay between the germline ends. CDR3 coding DNA: TGTGCCATCAGTGAGACCGGGGCAGGACTATCCACTGAAGCTTTCTTT. Protein sequence: CAISETGAGLSTEAFF.

About this clonotype itself: One junction end disagrees with the germline gene, perhaps due to a read error. The chain combines TRBV6-5 with TRBJ1-1; D uncertain. Germline-derived CDR1 and CDR2 are MNHEY and SVGAGI. The CDR3 runs to 15 residues. The CDR3 nucleotides read TGTGCCAGCAGTTACGCATTGGCGGGGAACGCTGAAGCTTTCTTT. Translated: CASSYALAGNAEAFF.

Comments on this clonotype: No conserved phenylalanine or tryptophan ends this CDR3, so it is likely a read error. The rearrangement uses TRBV6-2 or TRBV6-3 and TRBJ2-1; D possibly corresponds to TRBD2 (6 bases). Germline V gives CDR1 MNHEY, CDR2 SVGEGT. This CDR3 region has 14 residues. CDR3 nucleotide sequence: TGTGCCGGCAGACCCGACGGGGGTTTCAATGAGCAGTTCTCC. Amino acid sequence: CAGRPDGGFNEQFS.

Comment on this clonotype: A much larger clonotype is one base distant, so this may be a read error. The gene calls are TRBV28 and TRBJ1-2; 9 bases map to TRBD1. V gave up 5 bases and J gave up 0 bases; unmatched junction bases: 7. CDR1 is MDHEN and CDR2 is SYDVKM in the germline V gene. The CDR3 has 16 amino acids. The DNA of the CDR3 is TGTGCCAGCAGTAGGAGCGGGACAGGGTCTAACTATGGCTACACCTTC. Protein product: CASSRSGTGSNYGYTF.

At least ten counts were recorded for this clonotype. The chain combines TRBV12-3 or TRBV12-4 with TRBJ1-1, with a possible D match to TRBD1 (6 bases). This CDR3 has 12 residues. Between the trimmed V and J ends, which lost 2 bases and 11 bases, there was a span of 12 bases. The CDR3 sequence is CASSLSGGRAFF. CDR3 DNA: TGTGCCAGCAGTTTATCGGGGGGCAGGGCTTTCTTT.

Note on this clonotype: A much more abundant neighbour one base away suggests this may be a read error. As the CDR3 is not closed by the conserved phenylalanine or tryptophan, this likely results from a read error. This chain uses TRBV5-1 with TRBJ2-3; 7 bases are shared with TRBD1. The CDR3 spans 14 residues. V lost 7 bases and J lost 4; bases outside the gene matches: 9. Germline V CDR1 and CDR2: SGHRS, YFSETQ. The CDR3 sequence: CASRRDRLPDTQYL. In DNA, the CDR3 is TGCGCCAGCCGCCGGGACAGACTTCCAGATACGCAGTATTTG.

Details on this clonotype: The junction and the germline gene differ at one end; a read error may be behind it. This CDR3 reads CASSLLRGLTGNERYF. Written as DNA, the CDR3 is TGTGCCAGCAGCCTTCTCAGGGGGTTAACTGGCAATGAGCGGTACTTC. This chain links TRBV14 with TRBJ2-1, with TRBD1 identical over 7 bases. CDR1 is SGHDN and CDR2 is FVKESK in the germline V gene. The CDR3 loop spans 16 amino acids.

There are many counts of this clonotype. The chain joins TRBV5-5 to TRBJ1-1; D is undetermined. The germline CDR1 and CDR2 sequences are SGHKS and YYEKEE (reference sequence). V was pared by 2 bases and J by 0 bases, with 8 bases between. The CDR3 contains 14 residues. The CDR3 loop is CASSFQNMNTEAFF. CDR3 nucleotide sequence: TGTGCCAGCAGCTTCCAAAACATGAACACTGAAGCTTTCTTT.

Concerning this clonotype: No conserved phenylalanine or tryptophan is present at the end of the CDR3, so a read error is the likely explanation. The V gene is TRBV11-2, the J gene TRBJ2-5; 8 bases line up with TRBD2. The CDR3 is 16 amino acids. CDR1 and CDR2 (germline): SGHAT, FQNNGV. Trimming removed 5 bases from V and 5 bases from J; junction bases left unmatched: 13. CDR3 sequence reads: CASSRGTRGNFETQYL. In nucleotides, the CDR3 is TGTGCCAGCAGCCGCGGGACTAGAGGGAACTTTGAGACCCAGTACTTA.

The CDR3 reads CASSLAPVAVSNYGYTF. The CDR3 coding sequence is TGTGCCAGCAGCTTAGCCCCGGTAGCAGTCTCTAACTATGGCTACACCTTC. This chain uses TRBV7-6 with TRBJ1-2, with no clear D. This CDR3 has 17 amino acids. V was trimmed by 0 bases and J by 0 bases, leaving 14 bases between them. Germline V gives CDR1 SGHVS, CDR2 FNYEAQ. The complete variable domain, with remaining parts taken from reference TRBV7-6 and TRBJ1-2, reads GAGVSQSPRYKVTKRGQDVALRCDPISGHVSLYWYRQALGQGPEFLTYFNYEAQQDKSGLPNDRFSAERPEGSISTLTIQRTEQRDSAMYRCASSLAPVAVSNYGYTFGSGTRLTVV.

As for this clonotype: Likely a read error: the CDR3 ends without its conserved phenylalanine or tryptophan. This sequence joins TRBV11-2 and TRBJ2-3; TRBD1 or TRBD2 may be the D gene (7 bases each). V shed 4 bases and J shed 8 bases, with 25 bases lying between them. The CDR3 is 17 residues long. CDR1 is SGHAT, CDR2 FQNNGV, per germline. The CDR3 bases are TGTGCCAGCAGCTCAGGGGGACTAACATACACGTCAGGTACGCAGTATTAT. Translating it yields CASSSGGLTYTSGTQYY.

This clonotype was seen only once. The junction departs from germline at one end; a sequencing error may be responsible. This chain's CDR3 is CANRGLMNTEAFF. DNA of the CDR3: TGCGCCAACCGAGGGTTAATGAACACTGAAGCTTTCTTT. The chain couples TRBV12-3 or TRBV12-4 to TRBJ1-1; D unclear. CDR3 length: 13 amino acids.

This clonotype has a handful of counts. The chain couples TRBV10-3 to TRBJ2-7; D might be TRBD2 (6 bases). V was pared by 3 bases and J by 6 bases, with 15 bases between. The CDR3 is 14 amino acids. Germline lookup yields CDR1 ENHRY and CDR2 SYGVKD. This chain's CDR3 is CAISDSGLTTEQYF. DNA of the CDR3: TGTGCCATCAGTGACTCAGGACTAACCACCGAGCAGTACTTC.

The V call is TRBV4-2, the J call TRBJ1-1; D might be TRBD1 (5 bases). CDR1 LGHNA and CDR2 YNFKEQ come from the germline V gene. This CDR3 is 17 amino acids long. Trimming removed 1 base from V and 6 bases from J, with 21 bases in between. CDR3 DNA: TGTGCCAGCAGCCAAGTCAACGAAGGGGCTGGGGACGCTGAAGCTTTCTTT. Translated, it gives CASSQVNEGAGDAEAFF.

As to this clonotype: The junction does not match germline at one end; this may be a read error. The chain joins TRBV12-3 or TRBV12-4 to TRBJ1-1, with TRBD1 as a possible D gene (6 bases). This CDR3 is built from 14 residues. The CDR3 here is CPSTLSQGRTEAFF. The CDR3 DNA sequence: TGTCCCAGCACTTTATCACAGGGTCGTACTGAAGCTTTCTTT.

This chain links TRBV5-1 with TRBJ2-7; the match to TRBD2 covers 9 bases. The CDR3 is made up of 15 amino acids. Germline CDR1 is SGHRS and CDR2 is YFSETQ. The V and J ends lost 3 bases and 3 bases, in that order; junction bases with no gene match: 7. The CDR3 spells CASSSGTSRSYEQYF. The CDR3, as DNA: TGCGCCAGCAGCTCCGGGACTAGCCGGAGCTACGAGCAGTACTTC.

This clonotype was detected only once. Just one base apart from a much larger clone, this may be a read error. The rearrangement joins TRBV2 to TRBJ2-7, with 9 nucleotides matching TRBD1. The germline V gene has CDR1 SNHLY and CDR2 FYNNEI. The CDR3 is 13 amino acids. The CDR3 DNA reads TGTGCCAGCTCTAAACAGGGGGCCTACGAGCGGTACTTC. Translation: CASSKQGAYERYF.

Worth noting for this clonotype: A junction boundary mismatches the germline segment, possibly from a read error. The J gene is TRBJ1-1, the V gene TRBV11-2; a possible D gene is TRBD1 (5 bases). CDR3 size: 12 residues. Germline CDR1 SGHAT, CDR2 FQNNGV. The CDR3 DNA reads as TGCGCCAGAAGCTTTAAACAGGCTGAAGCTTTCTTT. Protein sequence: CARSFKQAEAFF.

In the case of this clonotype: The CDR3 carries no conserved terminal phenylalanine or tryptophan, so it likely arises from a read error. V and J are TRBV11-2 and TRBJ2-7; 7 nucleotides agree with TRBD1. The CDR3 totals 15 residues. Per the germline V gene, CDR1 is SGHAT and CDR2 is FQNNGV. This CDR3 is CASSLVQGSIYKQYL. The CDR3 nucleotides are TGTGCCAGCAGCTTAGTACAGGGGTCCATCTACAAGCAGTACTTA.

J is TRBJ1-1 and V is TRBV6-6; D might be TRBD1 (5 bases). The CDR3 extends over 11 amino acids. CDR1 is MNHNY and CDR2 is SVGAGI in the germline V gene (reference sequence). V was trimmed by 7 bases and J by 8 bases, leaving 11 bases between them. The CDR3, as DNA: TGTGCCAGCATTAGAGAGGGGGAAGCTTTCTTT. Translation: CASIREGEAFF.

Points on this clonotype: A read error may account for a junction end that differs from germline. The chain combines TRBV29-1 with TRBJ2-7, with a tentative D call TRBD1 (5 bases). This CDR3 is 12 amino acids long. Germline assignment: CDR1 SQVTM and CDR2 ANQGSEA. This chain's CDR3 is CGVEIRGYERYF. CDR3 DNA: TGCGGCGTTGAAATAAGGGGCTACGAGCGGTACTTC.

The chain is built from TRBV6-1 and TRBJ2-7, with D perhaps TRBD2 (5 bases). V dropped 1 base and J dropped 5 bases, with 12 bases sitting between them. The CDR3 has 14 residues. Germline assignment: CDR1 MNHNS and CDR2 SASEGT. The CDR3 nucleotides read TGTGCCAGCAGTGAAGGGAGGATTTGTAACGAGCAGTACTTC. Its protein product is CASSEGRICNEQYF.

This clonotype is medium-sized (0.01 to 0.1%). The rearrangement links TRBV11-2 to TRBJ2-1; D gene ambiguous. V was clipped by 0 bases and J by 2 bases, with 11 bases between them. In germline, CDR1 is SGHAT, CDR2 FQNNGV. This CDR3 comprises 16 residues. The CDR3 loop is CASSLEMGMPYNEQFF. The DNA of the CDR3 is TGTGCCAGCAGCTTAGAAATGGGAATGCCCTACAATGAGCAGTTCTTC.